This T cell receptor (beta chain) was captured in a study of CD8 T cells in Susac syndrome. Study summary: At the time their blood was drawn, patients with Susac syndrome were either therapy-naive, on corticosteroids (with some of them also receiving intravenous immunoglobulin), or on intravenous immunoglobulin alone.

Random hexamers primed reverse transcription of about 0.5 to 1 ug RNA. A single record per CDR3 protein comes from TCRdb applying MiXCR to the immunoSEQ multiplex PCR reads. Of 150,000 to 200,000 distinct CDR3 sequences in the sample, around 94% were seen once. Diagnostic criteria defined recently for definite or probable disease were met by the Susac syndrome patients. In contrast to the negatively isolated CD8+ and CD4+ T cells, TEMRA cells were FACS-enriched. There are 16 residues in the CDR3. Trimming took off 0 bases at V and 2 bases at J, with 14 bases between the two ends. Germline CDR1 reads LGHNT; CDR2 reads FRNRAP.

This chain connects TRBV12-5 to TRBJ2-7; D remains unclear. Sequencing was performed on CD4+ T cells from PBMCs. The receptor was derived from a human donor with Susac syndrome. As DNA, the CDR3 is TGTGCTAGTGGTTTGGTACTGTCAGTGGAAACCTACGAGCAGTACTTC. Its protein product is CASGLVLSVETYEQYF.